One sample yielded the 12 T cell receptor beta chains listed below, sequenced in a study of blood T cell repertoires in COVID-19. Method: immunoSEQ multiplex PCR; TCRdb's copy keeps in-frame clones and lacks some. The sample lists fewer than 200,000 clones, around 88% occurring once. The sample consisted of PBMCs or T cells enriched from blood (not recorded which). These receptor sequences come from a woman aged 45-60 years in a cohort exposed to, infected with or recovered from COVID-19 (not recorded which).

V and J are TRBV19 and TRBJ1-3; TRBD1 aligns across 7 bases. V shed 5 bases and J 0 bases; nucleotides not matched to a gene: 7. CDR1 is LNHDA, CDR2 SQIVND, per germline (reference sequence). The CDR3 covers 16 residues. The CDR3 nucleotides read TGTGCCAGTAGTTTAAACCGGGACAGCTCTGGAAACACCATATATTTT. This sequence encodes CASSLNRDSSGNTIYF.

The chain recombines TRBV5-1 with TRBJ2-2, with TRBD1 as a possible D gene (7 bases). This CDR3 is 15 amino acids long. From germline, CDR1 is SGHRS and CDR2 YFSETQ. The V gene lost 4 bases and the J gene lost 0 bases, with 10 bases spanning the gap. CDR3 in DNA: TGCGCCAGCAGCGGGGGGACAGCGAACACCGGGGAGCTGTTTTTT. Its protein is CASSGGTANTGELFF.

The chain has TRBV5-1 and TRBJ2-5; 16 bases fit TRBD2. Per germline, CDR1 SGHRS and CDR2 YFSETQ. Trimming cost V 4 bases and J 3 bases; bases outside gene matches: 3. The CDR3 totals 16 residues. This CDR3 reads CASSTGLAGGEETQYF. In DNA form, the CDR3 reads TGCGCCAGCAGCACGGGACTAGCGGGAGGGGAAGAGACCCAGTACTTC.

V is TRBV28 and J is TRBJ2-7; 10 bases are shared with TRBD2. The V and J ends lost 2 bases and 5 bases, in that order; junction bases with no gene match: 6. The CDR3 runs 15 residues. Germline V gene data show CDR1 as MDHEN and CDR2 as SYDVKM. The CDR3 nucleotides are TGTGCCAGCAGTTTAAACCTAGCGGGAGTTGACGAGCAGTACTTC. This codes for CASSLNLAGVDEQYF.

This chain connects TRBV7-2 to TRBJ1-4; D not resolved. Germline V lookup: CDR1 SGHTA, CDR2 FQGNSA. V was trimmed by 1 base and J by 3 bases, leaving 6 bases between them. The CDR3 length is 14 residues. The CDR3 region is CASSLGLANEKLFF. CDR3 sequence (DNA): TGTGCCAGCAGCTTAGGTTTAGCTAATGAAAAACTGTTTTTT. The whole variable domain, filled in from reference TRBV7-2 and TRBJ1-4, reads GAGVSQSPSNKVTEKGKDVELRCDPISGHTALYWYRQSLGQGLEFLIYFQGNSAPDKSGLPSDRFSAERTGGSVSTLTIQRTQQEDSAVYLCASSLGLANEKLFFGSGTQLSVL.

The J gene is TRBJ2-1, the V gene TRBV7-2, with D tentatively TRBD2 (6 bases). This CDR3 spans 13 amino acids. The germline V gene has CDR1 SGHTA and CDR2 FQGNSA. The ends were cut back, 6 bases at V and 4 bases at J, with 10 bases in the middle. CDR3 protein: CASRGSGYNEQFF. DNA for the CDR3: TGTGCCAGCAGGGGTAGCGGATACAATGAGCAGTTCTTC. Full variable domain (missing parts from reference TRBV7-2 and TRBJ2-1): GAGVSQSPSNKVTEKGKDVELRCDPISGHTALYWYRQSLGQGLEFLIYFQGNSAPDKSGLPSDRFSAERTGGSVSTLTIQRTQQEDSAVYLCASRGSGYNEQFFGPGTRLTVL.

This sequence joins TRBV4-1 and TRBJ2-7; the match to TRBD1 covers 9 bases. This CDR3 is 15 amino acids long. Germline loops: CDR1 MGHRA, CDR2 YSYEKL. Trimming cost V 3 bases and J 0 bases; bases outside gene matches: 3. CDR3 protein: CASSQGQGDSYEQYF. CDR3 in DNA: TGCGCCAGCAGCCAGGGACAGGGAGACTCCTACGAGCAGTACTTC.

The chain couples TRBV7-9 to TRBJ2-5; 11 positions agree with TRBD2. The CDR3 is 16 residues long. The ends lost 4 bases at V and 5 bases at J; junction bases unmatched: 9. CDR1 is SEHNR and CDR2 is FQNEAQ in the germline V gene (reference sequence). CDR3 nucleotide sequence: TGTGCCAGCAGCTCAACGCTAGCGGGGGGTAGGGAGACCCAGTACTTC. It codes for CASSSTLAGGRETQYF.

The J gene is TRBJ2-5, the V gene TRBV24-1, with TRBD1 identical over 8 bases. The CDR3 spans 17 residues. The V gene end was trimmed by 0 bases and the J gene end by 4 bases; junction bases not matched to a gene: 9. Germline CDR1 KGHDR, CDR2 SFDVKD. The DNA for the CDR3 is TGTGCCACCAGTGATTTGAACGCCAGGGGGCTGGGAGAGACCCAGTACTTC. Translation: CATSDLNARGLGETQYF.

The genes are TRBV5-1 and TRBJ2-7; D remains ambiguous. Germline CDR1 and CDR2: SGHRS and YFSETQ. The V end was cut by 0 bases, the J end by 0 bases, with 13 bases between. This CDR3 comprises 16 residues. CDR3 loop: CASSLGPEFSSYEQYF. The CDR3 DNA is TGCGCCAGCAGCTTGGGGCCGGAGTTCAGCTCCTACGAGCAGTACTTC.

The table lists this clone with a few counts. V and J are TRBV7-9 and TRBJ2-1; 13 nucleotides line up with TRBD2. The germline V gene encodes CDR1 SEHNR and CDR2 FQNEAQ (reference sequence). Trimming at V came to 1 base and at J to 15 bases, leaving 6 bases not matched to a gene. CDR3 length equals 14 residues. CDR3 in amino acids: CASSLGGTSGTRFF. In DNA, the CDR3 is TGTGCCAGCAGCTTAGGGGGGACTAGCGGGACCCGGTTCTTC.

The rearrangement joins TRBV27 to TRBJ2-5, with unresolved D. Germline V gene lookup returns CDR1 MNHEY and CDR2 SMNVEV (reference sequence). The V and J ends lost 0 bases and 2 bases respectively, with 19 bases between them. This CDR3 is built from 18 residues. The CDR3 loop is CASSLSSLGDSLQETQYF. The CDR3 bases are TGTGCCAGCAGTTTATCTAGTCTTGGAGACTCCCTGCAAGAGACCCAGTACTTC.